Here is one T cell receptor beta chain with its context. Antigen: not known. 5'RACE template switching produced TCR cDNA carrying a universal primer site and UMIs. TCRdb reprocessed the 5' RACE reads via MiXCR and lists one record per CDR3 protein. The sample has 300,000 or so distinct CDR3 sequences, 10% to 15% seen once. CDR1 is DFQATT, CDR2 SNEGSKA, per germline (reference sequence). The V segment lost 1 base and the J segment 1 base; nucleotides outside the gene matches: 7. CDR3 length: 18 amino acids. This entry belongs to a study of T cells after yellow fever vaccination. Study information: SMART-Seq v4 Ultra Low Input served to prepare low-cell-number fractions. Study results and limitations: CD4 and CD8 compartments shared a small share of clonotypes, likely from convergent recombination. Abundant clonotypes from the bulk population could contaminate FACS-sorted repertoires.

The sequence was collected from a man younger than 45 who received the YFV17D yellow fever vaccine. Sequenced material: CD4+ T cells sorted from PBMCs, taken 45 days after the yellow fever booster vaccination. The V and J genes are TRBV20-1 and TRBJ2-3, with 14 bases matching TRBD2. This CDR3 reads CSARGGLAGEEGTDTQYF. CDR3 sequence (DNA): TGCAGTGCTAGAGGGGGACTAGCGGGAGAAGAGGGCACAGATACGCAGTATTTT.